This T cell receptor beta chain was retrieved from a study of early T cells in non-severe SARS-CoV-2 infection. Study-wide background: Sequenced bulk RNA came from whole blood that was unsorted, and chains were unpaired. Overall study findings and caveats: VDJdb-based annotation leaned toward anti-spike CD8 responses and missed private and CD4 specificities.

TCRdb processed the 5' RACE reads anew with MiXCR; each CDR3 protein has one entry. The profile covers 75,000 to 90,000 distinct CDR3 sequences, with over 10% appearing a single time and about 1.1% taken by the ten largest. In this sample, this clonotype turned up many times. Its antigen is still unknown. The CDR3 has 13 residues. With 6 bases clipped from V and 2 bases from J, the junction kept 3 bases outside the gene matches. Sequencing used whole blood. The chain is built from TRBV12-3 or TRBV12-4 and TRBJ2-7; 8 nucleotides match TRBD1. The TCR was taken from an adult who was a healthcare worker with PCR-confirmed SARS-CoV-2 infection or an uninfected control (not recorded which). CDR3 in amino acids: CASSRTGTYEQYF. The CDR3 region has the DNA TGTGCCAGCAGCCGGACAGGGACCTACGAGCAGTACTTC.